Listed below are T cell receptor beta chains from one sample, sequenced in a study of Ad26.COV2.S vaccination and SARS-CoV-2 variants. Only in-frame clones appear in the TCRdb table, and some are missing; sequencing was by immunoSEQ multiplex PCR. There are about 280,000 clones in the sample; 80% to 90% occur only once, and 2.5% to 3.5% lies in the top ten. The material was peripheral blood, obtained in a trial of Ad26.COV2.S vaccine versus placebo. All receptors come from a person aged 18 to 65 who received the Ad26.COV2.S COVID-19 vaccine or a placebo. CDR3s include the opening cysteine and the closing phenylalanine or tryptophan. A D gene is named only where the DNA matches it firmly. Size is stated for part of the rows, as once, few or many counts, or as a class when the clone is expanded.

D gene	V gene	J gene	clone size	CDR3 DNA	CDR3 protein
TRBD1	TRBV9	TRBJ1-2	-	TGTGCCAGCAGCGTAGGGGGAGGGGGCGCGACTATTTATGGCTACACCTTC	CASSVGGGGATIYGYTF
-	TRBV4-1	TRBJ1-5	-	TGCGCCAGCAGCCAAGAGTCGGGTAGCAATCAGCCCCAGCATTTT	CASSQESGSNQPQHF
-	TRBV7-8	TRBJ2-3	-	TGTGCCAGCAGCCTAGGGGGGACGACCACAGATACGCAGTATTTT	CASSLGGTTTDTQYF
-	TRBV9	TRBJ2-3	-	TGTGCCAGCAGCATCCACCGAGAGGGGGAAGCTAGCACAGATACGCAGTATTTT	CASSIHREGEASTDTQYF
TRBD1	TRBV5-1	TRBJ2-5	once	TGCGCCAGCAGTTCACAGGGGAGAGGCCAAGAGACCCAGTACTTC	CASSSQGRGQETQYF
-	TRBV6-5	TRBJ2-2	-	TGTGCCAGCAGTACCAACTCCCACCCCGCCGGGGAGCTGTTTTTT	CASSTNSHPAGELFF
TRBD1	TRBV6-2/TRBV6-3	TRBJ1-5	-	TGTGCCAGCAGCGACGGAGGGGGCGGGCAGCCCCAGCATTTT	CASSDGGGGQPQHF
TRBD2	TRBV5-4	TRBJ2-3	-	TGTGCCAGCAGCTTGGGCGGGGGGGCCCGTTTAGATACGCAGTATTTT	CASSLGGGARLDTQYF
-	TRBV19	TRBJ2-1	-	TGTGCCAGTAGTGAGAGGGCGAGCTCCTACAATGAGCAGTTCTTC	CASSERASSYNEQFF
-	TRBV27	TRBJ2-3	-	TGTGCCAGCAGTTTCTACCGCGGACCCACAGATACGCAGTATTTT	CASSFYRGPTDTQYF
TRBD1	TRBV9	TRBJ1-4	-	TGTGCCAGCAGCGATGGACAGGGGATTGAAAAACTGTTTTTT	CASSDGQGIEKLFF
-	TRBV5-1	TRBJ2-7	-	TGCGCCAGCAGCTTGGGGCAGGGTATTTCCTACGAGCAGTACTTC	CASSLGQGISYEQYF
-	TRBV5-1	TRBJ2-2	-	TGCGCCAGCAGCTTAGAAGGGTATCAACCCGGGGAGCTGTTTTTT	CASSLEGYQPGELFF
TRBD1	TRBV24-1	TRBJ2-7	-	TGTGCCACCAGTGACAGGGACAGGGGGCTGAGCGAGCAGTACTTC	CATSDRDRGLSEQYF
-	TRBV5-1	TRBJ1-1	-	TGCGCCAGCAGCCCAGAGGGGAGACGTGAAGCTTTCTTT	CASSPEGRREAFF
-	TRBV5-8	TRBJ2-7	-	TGTGCCAGCAGCTTGGGGGGGGTGTCCTACGAGCAGTACTTC	CASSLGGVSYEQYF
-	TRBV6-4	TRBJ2-1	-	TGTGCCAGCAGTGAAAAGGATGGCAATGAGCAGTTCTTC	CASSEKDGNEQFF
TRBD1	TRBV2	TRBJ2-6	-	TGTGCCAGCAGCCAGGTGACAGGGGCTGGGGCCAACGTCCTGACTTTC	CASSQVTGAGANVLTF